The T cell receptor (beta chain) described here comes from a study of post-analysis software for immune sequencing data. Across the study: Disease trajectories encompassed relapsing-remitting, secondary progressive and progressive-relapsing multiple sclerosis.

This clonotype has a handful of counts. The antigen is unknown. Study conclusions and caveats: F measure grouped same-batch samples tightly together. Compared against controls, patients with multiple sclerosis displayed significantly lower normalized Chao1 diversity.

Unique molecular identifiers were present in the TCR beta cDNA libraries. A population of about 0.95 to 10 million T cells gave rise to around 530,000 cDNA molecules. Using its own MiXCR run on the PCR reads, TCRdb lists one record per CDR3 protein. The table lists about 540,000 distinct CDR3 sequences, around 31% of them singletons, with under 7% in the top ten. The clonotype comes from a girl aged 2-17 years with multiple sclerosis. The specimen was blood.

In nucleotides, the CDR3 is TGCGCCAGCAGCCTGGCCGGGACAGGGGACAACATTCAGTACTTC. This encodes CASSLAGTGDNIQYF. This rearrangement joins TRBV4-1 to TRBJ2-5; 10 bases agree with TRBD1. The J call is in doubt because the DNA end fits TRBJ2-4 better. The germline gives CDR1 MGHRA, CDR2 YSYEKL. The CDR3 is 15 amino acids.